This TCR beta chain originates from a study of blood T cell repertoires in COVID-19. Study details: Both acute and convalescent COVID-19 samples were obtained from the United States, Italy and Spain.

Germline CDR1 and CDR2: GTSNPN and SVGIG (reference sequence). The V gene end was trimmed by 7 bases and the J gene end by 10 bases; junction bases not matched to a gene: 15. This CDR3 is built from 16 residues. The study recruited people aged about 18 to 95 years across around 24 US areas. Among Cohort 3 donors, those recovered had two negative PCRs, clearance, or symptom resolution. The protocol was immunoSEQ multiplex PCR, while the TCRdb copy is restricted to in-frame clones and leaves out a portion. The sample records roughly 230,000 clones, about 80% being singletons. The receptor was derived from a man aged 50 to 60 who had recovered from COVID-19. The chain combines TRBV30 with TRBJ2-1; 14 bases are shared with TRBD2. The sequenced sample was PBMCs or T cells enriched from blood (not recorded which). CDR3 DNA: TGTGCCTCCTTACCTGGGACGGGACTAGCGGGGGCAGAGCAGTTCTTC. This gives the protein CASLPGTGLAGAEQFF.